The source of this T cell receptor beta chain is a study of CD8 T cells in Susac syndrome. Study outcomes and limitations: The study conceded that relatively few individuals underwent its TCR sequencing and HLA analysis.

In blood CD8+ and CD4+ T cells, TCR beta underwent sequencing. Negative isolation yielded the CD8+ and CD4+ T cells, while FACS enriched the TEMRA cells. Germline CDR1 PRHDT, CDR2 FYEKMQ (reference sequence). The CDR3 sequence is 12 residues long. V lost 1 base, J lost 12 bases, and 10 bases lay in between. About this clonotype: Antigen specificity is unknown.

Random hexamers were used to reverse transcribe an amount of roughly 0.45 to 1 ug RNA. An immunoSEQ multiplex PCR amplified TCR beta CDR3 over 54 Vbeta and 13 Jbeta. TCRdb ran MiXCR on the immunoSEQ multiplex PCR reads and lists one entry per CDR3 protein. The sample lists roughly 140,000 distinct CDR3 sequences; about 94% were seen once. Sequencing was done on a sample of CD8+ T cells from PBMCs. The clonotype was recovered from a human donor with multiple sclerosis. The chain has TRBV13 and TRBJ2-1; maybe TRBD2 (6 bases). Written as DNA, the CDR3 is TGTGCCAGCAGCTTAGAGCGGGCATGGCAGTTCTTC. It codes for CASSLERAWQFF.